Listed below are T cell receptor beta chains from one sample, sequenced in a study of blood T cell repertoires in COVID-19. Sequencing used immunoSEQ multiplex PCR; TCRdb keeps in-frame clones, though not all of them. The sample contains about 340,000 clones, 85% to 90% of which appear only once. The material sequenced was peripheral blood. These receptors were taken from a woman aged 65 to 85 with COVID-19, enrolled during active disease. The CDR3 runs from the conserved cysteine through the conserved F or W. Each record gives: J gene, D gene, V gene, clone size, CDR3 protein, CDR3 DNA. D genes are given only for firm matches. Part of the rows lack a size; the others show once, few, many or a class for expanded clones.

>TRBJ1-2|.|TRBV5-4|once
CASSLGLQGLDGYTF
TGTGCCAGCAGCTTGGGTCTACAGGGCCTGGATGGCTACACCTTC
>TRBJ1-1|.|TRBV18|.
CASSVEGNTEAFF
TGTGCCAGCTCGGTAGAGGGGAACACTGAAGCTTTCTTT
>TRBJ2-5|.|TRBV7-2|.
CASSLRPETQYF
TGTGCCAGCAGCCTTCGTCCAGAGACCCAGTACTTC
>TRBJ2-7|TRBD2|TRBV3-1/TRBV3-2|.
CASSPGLAGGHRSYEQYF
TGTGCCAGCAGCCCGGGACTAGCGGGGGGCCACCGTTCCTACGAGCAGTACTTC
>TRBJ1-3|.|TRBV29-1|.
CSVRGLSSGNTIYF
TGCAGCGTTCGCGGCCTGAGCTCTGGAAACACCATATATTTT
>TRBJ1-1|.|TRBV5-1|.
CASSSGEGYMNTEAFF
TGCGCCAGCAGCTCCGGGGAGGGTTACATGAACACTGAAGCTTTCTTT
>TRBJ2-7|TRBD1|TRBV7-2|once
CASSFWTGVYEQYF
TGTGCCAGCAGCTTTTGGACAGGGGTCTACGAGCAGTACTTC
>TRBJ1-2|.|TRBV30|.
CAWTGGAYGYTF
TGTGCCTGGACGGGGGGCGCCTATGGCTACACCTTC
>TRBJ2-1|TRBD1|TRBV27|.
CASSRTGGNEQFF
TGTGCCAGCAGCCGGACAGGGGGCAATGAGCAGTTCTTC
>TRBJ1-2|.|TRBV4-1|.
CASSQDAGNYGYTF
TGCGCCAGCAGCCAAGACGCAGGGAACTATGGCTACACCTTC
>TRBJ1-1|.|TRBV28|.
CASSLGGGRTEAFF
TGTGCCAGCAGTTTAGGGGGAGGACGTACTGAAGCTTTCTTT
>TRBJ2-1|.|TRBV12-5|.
CASGLVRGEQFF
TGTGCTAGTGGTTTGGTACGCGGTGAGCAGTTCTTC
>TRBJ1-5|.|TRBV5-1|few
CASSSDSTNQPQHF
TGCGCCAGCAGCTCTGACAGTACCAATCAGCCCCAGCATTTT
>TRBJ2-1|TRBD2|TRBV11-2|.
CASSPTTGGSYNEQFF
TGTGCCAGCAGCCCGACCACGGGGGGATCCTACAATGAGCAGTTCTTC
>TRBJ2-5|.|TRBV19|.
CASRPSGQITETQYF
TGTGCCAGTAGGCCCTCCGGACAAATCACTGAGACCCAGTACTTC
>TRBJ2-7|TRBD1|TRBV28|.
CASSRPDLTGAYEQYF
TGTGCCAGCAGTCGGCCCGACTTAACAGGGGCCTACGAGCAGTACTTC
>TRBJ2-1|.|TRBV27|.
CASSFLRDYNEQFF
TGTGCCAGCAGTTTCCTCCGGGACTACAATGAGCAGTTCTTC
>TRBJ2-7|TRBD2|TRBV6-2/TRBV6-3|once
CASSPPARTSGVYEQYF
TGTGCCAGCAGCCCCCCCGCCCGGACTAGCGGGGTCTACGAGCAGTACTTC
>TRBJ1-1|.|TRBV12-3/TRBV12-4|.
CASNFVPNTEAFF
TGTGCCAGCAACTTTGTCCCGAACACTGAAGCTTTCTTT
>TRBJ2-1|.|TRBV7-2|.
CASSSPPEHNEQFF
TGTGCCAGCAGCTCCCCCCCGGAGCACAATGAGCAGTTCTTC
>TRBJ2-7|.|TRBV10-3|.
CAISESTQVGEQYF
TGTGCCATCAGTGAGTCGACCCAGGTTGGCGAGCAGTACTTC
>TRBJ2-3|TRBD2|TRBV10-1|.
CASSDRGGSTDTQYF
TGCGCCAGCAGTGACCGCGGGGGAAGCACAGATACGCAGTATTTT
>TRBJ1-3|.|TRBV3-1/TRBV3-2|.
CASRLERNTIYF
TGTGCCAGCAGACTAGAACGAAACACCATATATTTT
>TRBJ1-3|TRBD1|TRBV19|.
CASSSGTGPGNTIYF
TGTGCCAGTAGTTCCGGGACAGGGCCTGGAAACACCATATATTTT
>TRBJ1-3|.|TRBV6-5|.
CASSYGGRNSGNTIYF
TGTGCCAGCAGTTACGGCGGGCGGAACTCTGGAAACACCATATATTTT
>TRBJ1-5|TRBD1|TRBV9|.
CASSVSGTENQPQHF
TGTGCCAGCAGCGTATCAGGGACAGAGAATCAGCCCCAGCATTTT